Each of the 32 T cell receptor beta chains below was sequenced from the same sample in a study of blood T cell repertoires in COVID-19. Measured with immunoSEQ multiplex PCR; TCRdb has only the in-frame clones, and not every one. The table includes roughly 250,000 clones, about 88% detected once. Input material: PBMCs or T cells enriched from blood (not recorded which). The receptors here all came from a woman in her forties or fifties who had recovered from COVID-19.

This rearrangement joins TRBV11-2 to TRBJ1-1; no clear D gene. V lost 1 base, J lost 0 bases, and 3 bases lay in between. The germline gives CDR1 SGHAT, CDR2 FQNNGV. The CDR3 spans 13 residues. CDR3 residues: CASSLGVNTEAFF. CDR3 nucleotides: TGTGCCAGCAGCTTAGGAGTGAACACTGAAGCTTTCTTT.

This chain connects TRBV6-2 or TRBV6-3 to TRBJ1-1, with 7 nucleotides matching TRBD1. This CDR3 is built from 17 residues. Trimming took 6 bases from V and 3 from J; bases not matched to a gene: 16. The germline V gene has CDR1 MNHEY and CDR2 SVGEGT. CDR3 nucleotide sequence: TGTGCCAGCAGACCTCACGCCTACAGGGGCGTCGACACTGAAGCTTTCTTT. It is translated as CASRPHAYRGVDTEAFF.

This CDR3 reads CASSYGGGGSPLHF. CDR3 nucleotides: TGTGCCAGCAGTTACGGAGGAGGTGGTTCACCCCTCCACTTT. The chain employs TRBV6-2 or TRBV6-3 and TRBJ1-6; D gene ambiguous. The CDR3 loop spans 14 amino acids. From germline, CDR1 is MNHEY and CDR2 SVGEGT. The V end lost 2 bases, the J end lost 9 bases, and 11 bases lay between the germline ends.

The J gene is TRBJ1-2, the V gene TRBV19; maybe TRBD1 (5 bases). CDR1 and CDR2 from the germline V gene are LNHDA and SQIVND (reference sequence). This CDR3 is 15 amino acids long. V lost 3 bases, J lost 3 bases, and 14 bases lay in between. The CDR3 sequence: CASSIDSPSDYGYTF. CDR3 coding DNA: TGTGCCAGTAGTATTGACAGCCCTTCGGACTATGGCTACACCTTC.

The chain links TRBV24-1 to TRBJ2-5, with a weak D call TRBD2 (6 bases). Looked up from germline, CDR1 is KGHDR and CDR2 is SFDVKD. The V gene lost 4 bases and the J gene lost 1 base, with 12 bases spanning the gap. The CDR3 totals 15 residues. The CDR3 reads CATSDPTRAQETQYF. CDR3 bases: TGTGCCACCAGTGACCCGACTAGAGCCCAAGAGACCCAGTACTTC.

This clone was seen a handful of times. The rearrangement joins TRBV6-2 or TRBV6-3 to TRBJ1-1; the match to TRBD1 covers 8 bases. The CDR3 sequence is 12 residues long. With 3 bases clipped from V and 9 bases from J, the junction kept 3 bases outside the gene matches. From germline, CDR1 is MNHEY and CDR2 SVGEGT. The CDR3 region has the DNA TGTGCCAGCAGTTATGACAGGGGTCAAGCTTTCTTT. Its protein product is CASSYDRGQAFF.

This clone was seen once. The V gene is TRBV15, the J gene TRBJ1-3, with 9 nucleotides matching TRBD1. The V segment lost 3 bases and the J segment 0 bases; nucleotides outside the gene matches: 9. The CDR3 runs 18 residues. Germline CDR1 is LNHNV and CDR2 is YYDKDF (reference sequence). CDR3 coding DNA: TGTGCCACCAGCAGGGACAGGGGAAGGCCAATCTCTGGAAACACCATATATTTT. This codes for CATSRDRGRPISGNTIYF.

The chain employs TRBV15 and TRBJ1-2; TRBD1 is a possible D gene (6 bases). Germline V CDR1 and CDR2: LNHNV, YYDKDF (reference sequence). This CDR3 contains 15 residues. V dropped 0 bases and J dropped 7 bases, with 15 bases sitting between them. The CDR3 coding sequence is TGTGCCACCAGCAGAGATCAATCACAGGGTGGTGGCTACACCTTC. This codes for CATSRDQSQGGGYTF.

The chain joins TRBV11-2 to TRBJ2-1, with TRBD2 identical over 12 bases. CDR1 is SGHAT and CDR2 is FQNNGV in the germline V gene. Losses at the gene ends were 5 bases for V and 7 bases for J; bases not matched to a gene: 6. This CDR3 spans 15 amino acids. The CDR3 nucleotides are TGTGCCAGCAGCCATAGACTAGCGGGAGTAAATGAGCAGTTCTTC. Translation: CASSHRLAGVNEQFF.

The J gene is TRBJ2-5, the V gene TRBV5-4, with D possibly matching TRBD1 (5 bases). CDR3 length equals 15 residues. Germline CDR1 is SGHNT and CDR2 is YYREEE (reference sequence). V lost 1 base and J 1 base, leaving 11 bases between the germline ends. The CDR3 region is CASSLQGMTQETQYF. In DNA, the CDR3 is TGTGCCAGCAGCTTGCAGGGTATGACCCAAGAGACCCAGTACTTC.

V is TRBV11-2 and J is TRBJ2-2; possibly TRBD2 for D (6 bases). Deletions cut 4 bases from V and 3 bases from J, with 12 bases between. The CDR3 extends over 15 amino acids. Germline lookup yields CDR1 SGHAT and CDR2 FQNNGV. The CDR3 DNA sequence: TGTGCCAGCAGCTCGACTAGTTTCGACACCGGGGAGCTGTTTTTT. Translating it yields CASSSTSFDTGELFF.

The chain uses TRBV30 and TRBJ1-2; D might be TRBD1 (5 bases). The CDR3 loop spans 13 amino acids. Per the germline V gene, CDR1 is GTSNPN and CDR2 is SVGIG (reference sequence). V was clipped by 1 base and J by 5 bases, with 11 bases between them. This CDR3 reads CAWSAAPGYGYTF. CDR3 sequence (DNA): TGTGCCTGGAGTGCAGCGCCAGGGTATGGCTACACCTTC.

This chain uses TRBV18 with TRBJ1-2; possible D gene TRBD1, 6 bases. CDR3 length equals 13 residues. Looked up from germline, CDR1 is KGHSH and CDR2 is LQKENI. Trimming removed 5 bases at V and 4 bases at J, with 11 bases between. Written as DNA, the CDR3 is TGTGCCAGCTCAGCCGGGACAAGCTATGGCTACACCTTC. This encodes CASSAGTSYGYTF.

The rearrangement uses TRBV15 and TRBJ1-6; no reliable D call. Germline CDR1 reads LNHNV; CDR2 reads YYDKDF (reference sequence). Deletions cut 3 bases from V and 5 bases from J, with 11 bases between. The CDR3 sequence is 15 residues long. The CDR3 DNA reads TGTGCCACCAGCAGGGAGGGCAGTAATAATTCACCCCTCCACTTT. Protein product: CATSREGSNNSPLHF.

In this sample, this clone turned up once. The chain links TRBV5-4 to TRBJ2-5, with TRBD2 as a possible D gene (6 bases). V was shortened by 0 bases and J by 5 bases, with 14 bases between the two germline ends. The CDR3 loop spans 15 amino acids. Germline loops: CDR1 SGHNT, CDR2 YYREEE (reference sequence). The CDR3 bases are TGTGCCAGCAGCTTGGCCGGGGCGGAGGGGGAGACCCAGTACTTC. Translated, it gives CASSLAGAEGETQYF.

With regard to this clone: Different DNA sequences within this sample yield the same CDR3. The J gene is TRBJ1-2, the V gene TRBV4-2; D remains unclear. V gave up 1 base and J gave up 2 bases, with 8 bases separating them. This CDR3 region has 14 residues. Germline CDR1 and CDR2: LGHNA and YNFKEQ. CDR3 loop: CASSQVGGNYGYTF. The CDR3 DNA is TGTGCCAGCAGCCAAGTAGGCGGGAACTATGGCTACACCTTC.

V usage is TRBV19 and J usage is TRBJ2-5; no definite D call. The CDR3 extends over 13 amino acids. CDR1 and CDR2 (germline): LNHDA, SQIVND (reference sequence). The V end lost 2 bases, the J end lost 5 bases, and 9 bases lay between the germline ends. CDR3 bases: TGTGCCAGTAGTATAAAGAGGTGGGAGACCCAGTACTTC. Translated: CASSIKRWETQYF.

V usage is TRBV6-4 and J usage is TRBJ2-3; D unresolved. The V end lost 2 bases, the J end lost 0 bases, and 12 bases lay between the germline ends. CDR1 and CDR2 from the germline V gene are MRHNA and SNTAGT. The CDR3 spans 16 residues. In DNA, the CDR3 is TGTGCCAGCAGTGACCAGGCCAGCCCCAGCACAGATACGCAGTATTTT. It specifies CASSDQASPSTDTQYF.

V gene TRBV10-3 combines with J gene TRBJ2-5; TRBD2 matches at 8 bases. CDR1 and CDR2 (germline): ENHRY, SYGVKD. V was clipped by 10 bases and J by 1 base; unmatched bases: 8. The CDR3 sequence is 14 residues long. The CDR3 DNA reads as TGTGCCACCCAGCGGGAGCCTACCCAAGAGACCCAGTACTTC. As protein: CATQREPTQETQYF.

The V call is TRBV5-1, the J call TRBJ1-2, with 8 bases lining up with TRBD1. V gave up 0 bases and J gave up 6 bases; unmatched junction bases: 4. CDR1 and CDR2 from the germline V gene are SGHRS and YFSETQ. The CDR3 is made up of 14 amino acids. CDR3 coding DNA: TGCGCCAGCAGCTTGGTTACAGGGGGGAATGGCTACACCTTC. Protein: CASSLVTGGNGYTF.

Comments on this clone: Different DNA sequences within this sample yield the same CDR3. CDR3 nucleotide sequence: TGTGCCAGCAGCTTTTACAGGGACACTGAAGCTTTCTTT. Encoded protein: CASSFYRDTEAFF. J is TRBJ1-1 and V is TRBV7-2, with D perhaps matching TRBD1 (6 bases). This CDR3 has 13 amino acids. The germline V and J ends were trimmed by 3 bases and 3 bases, with 8 bases remaining between them. Germline CDR1 reads SGHTA; CDR2 reads FQGNSA.

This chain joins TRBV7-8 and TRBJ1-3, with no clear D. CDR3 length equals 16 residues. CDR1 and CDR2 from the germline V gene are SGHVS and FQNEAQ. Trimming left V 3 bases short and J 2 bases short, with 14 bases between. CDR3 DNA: TGTGCCAGCAGCTTCGGGGATTCATCTCCTGGAAACACCATATATTTT. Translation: CASSFGDSSPGNTIYF.

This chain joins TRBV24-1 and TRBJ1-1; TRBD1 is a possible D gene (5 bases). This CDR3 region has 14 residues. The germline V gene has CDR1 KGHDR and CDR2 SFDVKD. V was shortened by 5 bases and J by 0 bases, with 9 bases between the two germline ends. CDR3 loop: CATSADSMNTEAFF. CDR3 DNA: TGTGCCACCAGTGCCGACAGCATGAACACTGAAGCTTTCTTT.

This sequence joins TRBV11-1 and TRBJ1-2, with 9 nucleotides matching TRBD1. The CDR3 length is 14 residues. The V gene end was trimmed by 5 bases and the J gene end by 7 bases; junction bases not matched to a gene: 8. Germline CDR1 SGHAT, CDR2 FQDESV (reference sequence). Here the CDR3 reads CASSLGQGLFGYTF. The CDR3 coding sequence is TGTGCCAGCAGCCTGGGACAGGGTCTTTTTGGCTACACCTTC.

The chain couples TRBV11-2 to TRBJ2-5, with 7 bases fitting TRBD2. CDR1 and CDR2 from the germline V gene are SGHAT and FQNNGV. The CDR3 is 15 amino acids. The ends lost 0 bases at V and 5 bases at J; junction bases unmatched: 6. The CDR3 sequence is CASSLEREKLETQYF. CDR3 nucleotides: TGTGCCAGCAGCTTAGAGCGGGAGAAGTTGGAGACCCAGTACTTC. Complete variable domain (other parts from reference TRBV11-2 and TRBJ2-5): EAGVAQSPRYKIIEKRQSVAFWCNPISGHATLYWYQQILGQGPKLLIQFQNNGVVDDSQLPKDRFSAERLKGVDSTLKIQPAKLEDSAVYLCASSLEREKLETQYFGPGTRLLVL.

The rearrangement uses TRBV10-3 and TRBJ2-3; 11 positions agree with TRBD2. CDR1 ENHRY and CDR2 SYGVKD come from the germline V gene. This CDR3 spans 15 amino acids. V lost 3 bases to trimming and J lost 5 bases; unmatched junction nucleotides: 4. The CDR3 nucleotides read TGTGCCATCAGTGAAGGTCTAGCGGGAGGAGATACGCAGTATTTT. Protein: CAISEGLAGGDTQYF.

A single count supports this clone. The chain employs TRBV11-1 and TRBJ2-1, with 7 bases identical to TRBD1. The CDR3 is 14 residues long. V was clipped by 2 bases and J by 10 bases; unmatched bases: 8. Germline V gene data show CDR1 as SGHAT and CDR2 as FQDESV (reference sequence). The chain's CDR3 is CASSLFPGQYEQFF. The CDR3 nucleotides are TGTGCCAGCAGCTTATTCCCGGGACAGTACGAGCAGTTCTTC.

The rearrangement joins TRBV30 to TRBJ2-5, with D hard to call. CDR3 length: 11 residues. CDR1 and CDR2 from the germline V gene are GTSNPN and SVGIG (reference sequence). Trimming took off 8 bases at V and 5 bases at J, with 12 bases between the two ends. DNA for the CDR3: TGTGCCCTCCGGGTTTGGGAGACCCAGTACTTC. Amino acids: CALRVWETQYF. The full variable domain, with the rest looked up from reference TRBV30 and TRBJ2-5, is SQTIHQWPATLVQPVGSPLSLECTVEGTSNPNLYWYRQAAGRGLQLLFYSVGIGQISSEVPQNLSASRPQDRQFILSSKKLLLSDSGFYLCALRVWETQYFGPGTRLLVL.

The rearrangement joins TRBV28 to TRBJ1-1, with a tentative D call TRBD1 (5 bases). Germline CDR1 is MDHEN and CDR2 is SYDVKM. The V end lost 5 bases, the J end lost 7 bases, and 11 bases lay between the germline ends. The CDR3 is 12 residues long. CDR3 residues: CASSRMTVEAFF. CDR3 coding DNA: TGTGCCAGCAGTCGGATGACAGTTGAAGCTTTCTTT.

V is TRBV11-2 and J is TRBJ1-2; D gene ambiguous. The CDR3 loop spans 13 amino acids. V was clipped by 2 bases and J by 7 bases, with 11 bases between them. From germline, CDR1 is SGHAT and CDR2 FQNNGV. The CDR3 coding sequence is TGTGCCAGCAGCTTAAATTCGGTTGGTGGCTACACCTTC. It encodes CASSLNSVGGYTF.

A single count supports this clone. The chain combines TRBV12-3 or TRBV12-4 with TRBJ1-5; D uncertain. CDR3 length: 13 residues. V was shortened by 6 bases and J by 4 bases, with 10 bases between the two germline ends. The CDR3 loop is CASRETQNQPQHF. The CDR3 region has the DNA TGTGCCAGCAGAGAGACACAGAATCAGCCCCAGCATTTT.

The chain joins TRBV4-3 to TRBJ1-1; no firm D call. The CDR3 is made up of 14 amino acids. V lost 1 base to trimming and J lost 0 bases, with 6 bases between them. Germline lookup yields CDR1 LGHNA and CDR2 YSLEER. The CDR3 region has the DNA TGCGCCAGCAGCCAAGTAGAAGTGAACACTGAAGCTTTCTTT. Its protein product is CASSQVEVNTEAFF.